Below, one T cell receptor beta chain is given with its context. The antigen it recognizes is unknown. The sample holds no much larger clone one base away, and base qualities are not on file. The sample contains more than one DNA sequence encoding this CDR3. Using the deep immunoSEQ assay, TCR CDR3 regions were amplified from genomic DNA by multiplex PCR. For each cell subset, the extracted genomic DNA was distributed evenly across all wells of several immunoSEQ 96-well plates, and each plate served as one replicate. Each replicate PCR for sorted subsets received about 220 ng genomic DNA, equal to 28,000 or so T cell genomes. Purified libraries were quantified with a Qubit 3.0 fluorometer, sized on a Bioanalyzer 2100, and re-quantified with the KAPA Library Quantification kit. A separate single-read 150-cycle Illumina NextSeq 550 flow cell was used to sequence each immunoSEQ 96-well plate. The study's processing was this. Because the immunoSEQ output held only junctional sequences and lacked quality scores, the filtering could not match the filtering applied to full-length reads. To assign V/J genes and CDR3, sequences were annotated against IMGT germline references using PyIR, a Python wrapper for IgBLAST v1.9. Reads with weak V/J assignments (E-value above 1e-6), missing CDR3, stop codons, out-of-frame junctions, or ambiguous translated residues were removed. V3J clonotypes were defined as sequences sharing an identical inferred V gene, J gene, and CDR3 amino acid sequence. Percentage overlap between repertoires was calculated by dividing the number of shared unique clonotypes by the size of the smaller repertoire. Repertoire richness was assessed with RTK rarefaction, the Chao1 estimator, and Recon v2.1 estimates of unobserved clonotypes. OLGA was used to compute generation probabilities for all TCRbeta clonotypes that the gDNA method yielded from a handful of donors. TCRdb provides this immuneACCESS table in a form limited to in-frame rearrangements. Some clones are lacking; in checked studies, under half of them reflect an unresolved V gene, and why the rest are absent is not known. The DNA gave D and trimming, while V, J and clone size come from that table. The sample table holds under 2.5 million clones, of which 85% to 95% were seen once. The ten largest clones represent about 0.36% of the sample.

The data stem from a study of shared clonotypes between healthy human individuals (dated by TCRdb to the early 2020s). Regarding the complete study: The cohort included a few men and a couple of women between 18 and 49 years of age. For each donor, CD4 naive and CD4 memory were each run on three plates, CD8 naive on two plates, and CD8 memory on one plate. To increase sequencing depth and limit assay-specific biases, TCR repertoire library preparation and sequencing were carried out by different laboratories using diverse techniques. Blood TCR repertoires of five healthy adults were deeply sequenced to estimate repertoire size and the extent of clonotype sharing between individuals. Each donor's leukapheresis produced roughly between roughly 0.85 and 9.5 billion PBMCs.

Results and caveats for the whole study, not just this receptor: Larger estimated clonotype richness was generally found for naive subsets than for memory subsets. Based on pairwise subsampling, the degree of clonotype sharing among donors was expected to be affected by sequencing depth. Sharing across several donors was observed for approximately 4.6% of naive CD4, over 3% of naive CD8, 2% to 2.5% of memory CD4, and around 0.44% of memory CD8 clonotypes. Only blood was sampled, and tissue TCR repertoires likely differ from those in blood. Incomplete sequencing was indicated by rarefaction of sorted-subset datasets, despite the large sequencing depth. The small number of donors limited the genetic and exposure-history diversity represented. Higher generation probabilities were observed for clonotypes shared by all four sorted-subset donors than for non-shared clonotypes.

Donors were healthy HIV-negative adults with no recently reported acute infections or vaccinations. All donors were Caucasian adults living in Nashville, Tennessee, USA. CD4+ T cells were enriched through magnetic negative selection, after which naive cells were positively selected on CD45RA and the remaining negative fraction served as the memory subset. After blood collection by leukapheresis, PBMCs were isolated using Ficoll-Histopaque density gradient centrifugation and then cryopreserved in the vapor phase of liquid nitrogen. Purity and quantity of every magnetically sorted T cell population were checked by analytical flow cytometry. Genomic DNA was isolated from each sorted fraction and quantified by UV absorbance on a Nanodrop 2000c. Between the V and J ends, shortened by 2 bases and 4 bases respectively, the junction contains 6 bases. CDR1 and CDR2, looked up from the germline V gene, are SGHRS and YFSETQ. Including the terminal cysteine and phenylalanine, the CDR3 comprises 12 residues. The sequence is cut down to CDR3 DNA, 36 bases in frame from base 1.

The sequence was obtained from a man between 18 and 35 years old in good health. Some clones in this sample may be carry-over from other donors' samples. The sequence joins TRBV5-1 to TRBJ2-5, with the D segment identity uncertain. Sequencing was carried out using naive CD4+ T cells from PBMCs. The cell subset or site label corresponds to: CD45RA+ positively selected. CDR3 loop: CASSFFGETQYF. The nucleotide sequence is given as TGCGCCAGCAGCTTTTTCGGAGAGACCCAGTACTTC.